What follows are 9 T cell receptor beta chains derived from one specimen sequenced in a study of blood T cell repertoires in COVID-19 (TCRdb year 2020). The library was made by the immunoSEQ multiplex PCR assay. The table was pulled from immuneACCESS by TCRdb, which kept in-frame rearrangements only. Such tables lose some clones; where checked, under half of the loss comes from unresolved V genes, and the rest has no known cause. Across this sample there are roughly 520,000 clones, with approximately 90% seen only once. The ten largest clones take up about 2% of the sample. Sequences were obtained from PBMCs or T cells enriched from blood (not recorded which). The source is a woman between 40 and 55 years old who had recovered from COVID-19.

The V and J genes are TRBV11-2 and TRBJ2-1, with TRBD2 as a possible D gene (6 bases). Trimming took off 3 bases at V and 7 bases at J, with 16 bases between the two ends. Germline assignment: CDR1 SGHAT and CDR2 FQNNGV. This CDR3 comprises 15 residues. CDR3 sequence reads: CASSFSPGDRNEQFF. Written as DNA, the CDR3 is TGTGCCAGCAGCTTTTCTCCGGGAGACCGAAATGAGCAGTTCTTC.

V is TRBV28 and J is TRBJ2-7, with D possibly TRBD2 on 6 matching bases. From germline, CDR1 is MDHEN and CDR2 SYDVKM. This CDR3 is 12 amino acids long. Trimming pared 7 bases from V and 4 bases from J, leaving 11 bases between. The CDR3, as DNA: TGTGCCAGCACGGGAGCGCCTTACGAGCAGTACTTC. Translated, it gives CASTGAPYEQYF.

The rearrangement links TRBV29-1 to TRBJ2-7; TRBD2 might be the D (7 bases). The CDR3 sequence is 15 residues long. V shed 3 bases and J shed 6 bases, with 21 bases lying between them. CDR1 is SQVTM and CDR2 is ANQGSEA in the germline V gene. The DNA for the CDR3 is TGCAGCGTTGAGAGAAAGAGGGGGGGAGTCGGCGAGCAGTACTTC. This codes for CSVERKRGGVGEQYF.

The chain employs TRBV5-8 and TRBJ2-3; 7 positions agree with TRBD1. The junction had 9 bases not matched to a gene; V was cut back by 5 bases and J by 0 bases. CDR1 is SGHTS and CDR2 is YDEGEE in the germline V gene. The CDR3 length is 16 residues. The CDR3 DNA reads as TGTGCCAGCAGGGGGACAGACTATATTAGCACAGATACGCAGTATTTT. Its protein product is CASRGTDYISTDTQYF.

This chain uses TRBV7-9 with TRBJ2-7; 9 bases match TRBD2. This CDR3 has 15 amino acids. With V trimmed by 1 base and J by 3 bases, 4 bases remained unmatched. Looked up from germline, CDR1 is SEHNR and CDR2 is FQNEAQ (reference sequence). For the CDR3, the DNA is TGTGCCAGCAGCTTAGTCGCTAGCGGGAACTACGAGCAGTACTTC. Residues: CASSLVASGNYEQYF.

The genes are TRBV2 and TRBJ2-1; the match to TRBD2 covers 7 bases. Trimming removed 6 bases from V and 9 bases from J; junction bases left unmatched: 8. This CDR3 is built from 13 residues. Per germline, CDR1 SNHLY and CDR2 FYNNEI. The CDR3 nucleotides read TGTGCCAGCAGAGATACTAGCGCAGGTGAGCAGTTCTTC. Residues: CASRDTSAGEQFF.

V and J are TRBV19 and TRBJ1-2, with TRBD1 as a possible D gene (5 bases). V lost 3 bases and J lost 4, with 15 bases in between. Germline V gene lookup returns CDR1 LNHDA and CDR2 SQIVND (reference sequence). CDR3 length: 15 amino acids. The CDR3 sequence is CASSMVAREFYGYTF. The CDR3 DNA sequence: TGTGCCAGTAGTATGGTTGCCAGGGAATTCTATGGCTACACCTTC.

This chain connects TRBV27 to TRBJ2-1; 13 bases line up with TRBD2. This CDR3 is built from 20 residues. With 2 bases clipped from V and 4 bases from J, the junction kept 14 bases outside the gene matches. CDR1 MNHEY and CDR2 SMNVEV come from the germline V gene (reference sequence). The CDR3 reads CASSLVRTSGSSGVYNEQFF. The CDR3 DNA reads TGTGCCAGCAGTTTAGTCAGGACTAGCGGGAGCTCGGGTGTGTACAATGAGCAGTTCTTC.

The genes are TRBV19 and TRBJ2-1; a possible D gene is TRBD2 (6 bases). V was trimmed by 3 bases and J by 9 bases, leaving 9 bases between them. The CDR3 contains 12 residues. Looked up from germline, CDR1 is LNHDA and CDR2 is SQIVND (reference sequence). CDR3 sequence (DNA): TGTGCCAGTAGTATTTCGGGGGTTGAGCAGTTCTTC. The encoded protein is CASSISGVEQFF.